The 9 T cell receptor beta chains presented below share a single source sample, sequenced in a study of blood T cell repertoires in COVID-19. Libraries were prepared by immunoSEQ multiplex PCR; TCRdb keeps only in-frame clonotypes and omits some of them. The sample lists 150,000 to 200,000 clones; approximately 82% were seen once. Sequencing input: peripheral blood. Receptors were obtained from a woman aged 80 or over with acute or convalescent COVID-19.

V and J are TRBV5-1 and TRBJ2-7; TRBD2 aligns across 14 bases. Losses at the gene ends were 4 bases for V and 1 base for J; bases not matched to a gene: 10. This CDR3 is built from 18 residues. Germline lookup yields CDR1 SGHRS and CDR2 YFSETQ. CDR3 loop: CASSPGRTSGRSSYEQYF. The DNA for the CDR3 is TGCGCCAGCAGCCCTGGCAGGACTAGCGGGAGGTCGTCCTACGAGCAGTACTTC.

This sequence joins TRBV2 and TRBJ2-5; TRBD1 is a possible D gene (5 bases). V was pared by 4 bases and J by 2 bases, with 8 bases between. This CDR3 is 13 amino acids long. Germline V gene data show CDR1 as SNHLY and CDR2 as FYNNEI. The CDR3 nucleotides read TGTGCCAGCAGTGGCAGGGCTCAAGAGACCCAGTACTTC. Amino acid sequence: CASSGRAQETQYF.

The V and J genes are TRBV7-9 and TRBJ2-1, with D possibly being TRBD2 (6 bases). CDR1 and CDR2 (germline): SEHNR, FQNEAQ (reference sequence). This CDR3 is 15 amino acids long. Trimming took 3 bases from V and 2 from J, leaving 11 bases between them. The CDR3 spells CASSFGVAAYNEQFF. The DNA for the CDR3 is TGTGCCAGCAGCTTCGGGGTAGCGGCCTACAATGAGCAGTTCTTC.

The chain uses TRBV6-2 or TRBV6-3 and TRBJ1-5; tentative D call: TRBD1 (5 bases). With 4 bases removed from V and 2 bases from J, the gap between germline ends came to 12 bases. The CDR3 runs 15 residues. Germline CDR1 reads MNHEY; CDR2 reads SVGEGT. CDR3 loop: CASSLGQGGNQPQHF. CDR3 nucleotides: TGTGCCAGCAGTTTGGGGCAGGGCGGCAATCAGCCCCAGCATTTT.

The J gene is TRBJ2-1, the V gene TRBV18; D not resolved. V lost 1 base, J lost 2 bases, and 9 bases lay in between. Germline lookup yields CDR1 KGHSH and CDR2 LQKENI. CDR3 length: 15 amino acids. The CDR3 region is CASSPQSSTYNEQFF. The CDR3 DNA reads TGTGCCAGCTCACCACAATCCAGTACCTACAATGAGCAGTTCTTC.

V gene TRBV4-2 combines with J gene TRBJ2-3; possibly TRBD2 for D (5 bases). The ends were cut back, 1 base at V and 4 bases at J, with 15 bases in the middle. The CDR3 runs 16 residues. Germline CDR1 reads LGHNA; CDR2 reads YNFKEQ. CDR3 DNA sequence: TGTGCCAGCAGCCAAGGCCCAGCGGAAAGTTCAGATACGCAGTATTTT. As protein: CASSQGPAESSDTQYF.

The genes are TRBV7-9 and TRBJ2-1; D may be TRBD2 (6 bases). V lost 1 base and J 0 bases, leaving 10 bases between the germline ends. The CDR3 extends over 16 amino acids. Germline CDR1 and CDR2: SEHNR and FQNEAQ (reference sequence). CDR3 in amino acids: CASSLGDGGSYNEQFF. In DNA, the CDR3 is TGTGCCAGCAGCTTAGGCGACGGGGGCTCCTACAATGAGCAGTTCTTC. Complete variable domain (other parts from reference TRBV7-9 and TRBJ2-1): DTGVSQNPRHKITKRGQNVTFRCDPISEHNRLYWYRQTLGQGPEFLTYFQNEAQLEKSRLLSDRFSAERPKGSFSTLEIQRTEQGDSAMYLCASSLGDGGSYNEQFFGPGTRLTVL.

This clone was found once. V and J are TRBV6-5 and TRBJ1-2, with 8 bases identical to TRBD1. V gave up 6 bases and J gave up 3 bases; unmatched junction bases: 6. The CDR3 loop spans 14 amino acids. Per the germline V gene, CDR1 is MNHEY and CDR2 is SVGAGI. CDR3 bases: TGTGCCAGCAGCCAGACAGGGGCCGACTATGGCTACACCTTC. Amino acid sequence: CASSQTGADYGYTF.

V and J are TRBV5-6 and TRBJ1-2; 7 nucleotides line up with TRBD1. Germline CDR1 and CDR2: SGHDT and YYEEEE. The junction had 4 bases not matched to a gene; V was cut back by 0 bases and J by 5 bases. This CDR3 region has 14 residues. This CDR3 reads CASSLEQGHYGYTF. The CDR3 DNA is TGTGCCAGCAGCTTGGAACAGGGGCATTATGGCTACACCTTC.